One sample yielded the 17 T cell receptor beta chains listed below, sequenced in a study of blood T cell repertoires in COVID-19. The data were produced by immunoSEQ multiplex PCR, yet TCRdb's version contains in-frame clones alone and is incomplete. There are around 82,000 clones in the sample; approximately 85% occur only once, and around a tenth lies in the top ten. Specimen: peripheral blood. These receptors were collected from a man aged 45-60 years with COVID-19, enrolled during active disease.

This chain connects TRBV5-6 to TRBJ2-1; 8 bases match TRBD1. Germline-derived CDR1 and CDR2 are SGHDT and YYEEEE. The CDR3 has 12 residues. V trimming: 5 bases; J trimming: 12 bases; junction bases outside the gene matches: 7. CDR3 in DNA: TGTGCCAGCAGTTTGACAGGGGCAGCGCAGTTCTTC. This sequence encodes CASSLTGAAQFF.

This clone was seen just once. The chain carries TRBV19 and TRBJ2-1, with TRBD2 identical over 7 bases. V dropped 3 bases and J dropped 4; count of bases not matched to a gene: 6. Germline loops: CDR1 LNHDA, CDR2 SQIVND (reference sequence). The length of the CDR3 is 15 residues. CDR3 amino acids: CASSIRASGYNEQFF. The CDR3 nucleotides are TGTGCCAGTAGTATTAGGGCTAGCGGTTACAATGAGCAGTTCTTC. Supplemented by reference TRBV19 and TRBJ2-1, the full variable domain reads DGGITQSPKYLFRKEGQNVTLSCEQNLNHDAMYWYRQDPGQGLRLIYYSQIVNDFQKGDIAEGYSVSREKKESFPLTVTSAQKNPTAFYLCASSIRASGYNEQFFGPGTRLTVL.

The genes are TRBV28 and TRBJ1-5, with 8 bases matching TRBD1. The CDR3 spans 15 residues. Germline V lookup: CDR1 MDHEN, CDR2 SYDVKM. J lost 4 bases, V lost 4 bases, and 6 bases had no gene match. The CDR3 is CASSSWTGLNQPQHF. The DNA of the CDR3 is TGTGCCAGCAGTTCCTGGACAGGGTTGAATCAGCCCCAGCATTTT.

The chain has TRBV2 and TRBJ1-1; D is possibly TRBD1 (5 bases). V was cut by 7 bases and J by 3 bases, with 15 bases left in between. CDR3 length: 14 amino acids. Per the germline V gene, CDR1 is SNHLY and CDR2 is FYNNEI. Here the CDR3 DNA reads TGTGCCAGCATACCTTTAGGGGCGGACACTGAAGCTTTCTTT. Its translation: CASIPLGADTEAFF. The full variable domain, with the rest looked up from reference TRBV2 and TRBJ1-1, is EPEVTQTPSHQVTQMGQEVILRCVPISNHLYFYWYRQILGQKVEFLVSFYNNEISEKSEIFDDQFSVERPDGSNFTLKIRSTKLEDSAMYFCASIPLGADTEAFFGQGTRLTVV.

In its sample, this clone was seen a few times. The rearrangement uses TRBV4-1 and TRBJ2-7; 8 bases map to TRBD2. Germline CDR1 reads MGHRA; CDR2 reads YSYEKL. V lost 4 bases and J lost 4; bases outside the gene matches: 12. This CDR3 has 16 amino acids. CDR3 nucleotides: TGCGCCAGCAGCCCCTTCGGCGGGAGGAATTATTACGAGCAGTACTTC. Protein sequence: CASSPFGGRNYYEQYF.

CDR3 amino acids: CASRQGAYNEQFF. The CDR3 nucleotides are TGTGCCTCCCGACAGGGAGCCTACAATGAGCAGTTCTTC. The rearrangement joins TRBV30 to TRBJ2-1; 7 bases fit TRBD1. The CDR3 runs 13 residues. Germline CDR1 is GTSNPN and CDR2 is SVGIG (reference sequence). V was clipped by 7 bases and J by 2 bases; unmatched bases: 5.

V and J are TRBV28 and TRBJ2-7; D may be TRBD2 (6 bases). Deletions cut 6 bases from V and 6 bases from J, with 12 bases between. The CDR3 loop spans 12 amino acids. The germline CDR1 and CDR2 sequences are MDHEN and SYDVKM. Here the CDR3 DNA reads TGTGCCAGCAGAGGAGGGCCGGGCGAGCAGTACTTC. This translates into CASRGGPGEQYF.

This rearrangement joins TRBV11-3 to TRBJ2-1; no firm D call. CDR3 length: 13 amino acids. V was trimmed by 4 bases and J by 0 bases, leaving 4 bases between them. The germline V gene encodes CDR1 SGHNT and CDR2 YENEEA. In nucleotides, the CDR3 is TGTGCCAGCAGCTGGAGCTCCTACAATGAGCAGTTCTTC. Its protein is CASSWSSYNEQFF.

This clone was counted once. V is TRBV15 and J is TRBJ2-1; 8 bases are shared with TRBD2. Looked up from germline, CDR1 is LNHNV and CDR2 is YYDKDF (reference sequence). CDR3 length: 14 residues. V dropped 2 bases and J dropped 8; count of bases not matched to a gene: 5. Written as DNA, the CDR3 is TGTGCCACCAGCAGAAGGACTAGCTCGTATGAGCAGTTCTTC. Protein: CATSRRTSSYEQFF.

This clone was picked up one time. The CDR3 sequence is CASSYDRGASNQPQHF. The CDR3 bases are TGTGCCAGCAGCTACGACCGGGGGGCTAGCAATCAGCCCCAGCATTTT. The chain is built from TRBV7-8 and TRBJ1-5, with TRBD1 as a possible D gene (6 bases). Trimming removed 4 bases at V and 0 bases at J, with 13 bases between. Germline V lookup: CDR1 SGHVS, CDR2 FQNEAQ. This CDR3 spans 16 amino acids.

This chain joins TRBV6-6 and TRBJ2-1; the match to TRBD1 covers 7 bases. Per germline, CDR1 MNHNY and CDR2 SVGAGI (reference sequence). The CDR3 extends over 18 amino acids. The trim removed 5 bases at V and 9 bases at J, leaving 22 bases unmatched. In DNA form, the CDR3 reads TGTGCCAGCAGTCAACTCTCGACAGGGTTCGCTCCCGCCGGTGAGCAGTTCTTC. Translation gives CASSQLSTGFAPAGEQFF.

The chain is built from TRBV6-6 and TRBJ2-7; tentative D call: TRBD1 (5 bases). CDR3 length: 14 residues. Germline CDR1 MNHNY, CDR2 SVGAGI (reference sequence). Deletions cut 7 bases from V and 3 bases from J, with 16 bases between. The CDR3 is CASNGMGRDYEQYF. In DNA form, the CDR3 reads TGTGCCAGCAATGGGATGGGGCGCGACTACGAGCAGTACTTC.

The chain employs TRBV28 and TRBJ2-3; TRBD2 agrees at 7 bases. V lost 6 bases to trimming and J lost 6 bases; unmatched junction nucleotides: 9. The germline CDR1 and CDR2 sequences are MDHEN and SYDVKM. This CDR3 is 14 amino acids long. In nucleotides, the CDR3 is TGTGCCAGCAGCACCCGCCGGGAGGATGATACGCAGTATTTT. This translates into CASSTRREDDTQYF.

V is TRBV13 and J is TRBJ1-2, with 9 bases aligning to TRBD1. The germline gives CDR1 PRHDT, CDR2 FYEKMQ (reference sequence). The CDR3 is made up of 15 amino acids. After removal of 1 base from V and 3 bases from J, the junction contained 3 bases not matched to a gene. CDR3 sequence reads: CASSLVRDRDYGYTF. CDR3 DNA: TGTGCCAGCAGCTTAGTTCGGGACAGGGACTATGGCTACACCTTC.

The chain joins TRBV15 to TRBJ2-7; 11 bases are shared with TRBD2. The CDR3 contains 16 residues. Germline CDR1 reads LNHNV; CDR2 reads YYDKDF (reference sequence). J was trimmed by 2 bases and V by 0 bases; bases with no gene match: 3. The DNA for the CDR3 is TGTGCCACCAGCAGAGAGGGACTAGCGGCCACCTACGAGCAGTACTTC. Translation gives CATSREGLAATYEQYF.

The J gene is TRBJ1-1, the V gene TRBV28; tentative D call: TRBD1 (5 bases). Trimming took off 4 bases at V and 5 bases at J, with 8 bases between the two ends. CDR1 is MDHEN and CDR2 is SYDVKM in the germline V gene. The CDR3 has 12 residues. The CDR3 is CASSSGVTEAFF. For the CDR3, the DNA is TGTGCCAGCAGTTCGGGGGTTACTGAAGCTTTCTTT.

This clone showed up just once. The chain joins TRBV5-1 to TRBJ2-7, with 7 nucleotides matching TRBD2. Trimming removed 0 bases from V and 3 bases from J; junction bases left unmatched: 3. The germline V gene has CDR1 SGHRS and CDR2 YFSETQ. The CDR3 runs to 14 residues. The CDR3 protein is CASSLGTGGYEQYF. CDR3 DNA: TGCGCCAGCAGCTTGGGAACGGGGGGCTACGAGCAGTACTTC.